This T cell receptor beta chain was identified in a study of regulatory T cells in long-lasting Graves disease. The CDR3 extends over 13 amino acids. The germline CDR1 and CDR2 sequences are ENHRY and SYGVKD. Trimming took off 6 bases at V and 3 bases at J, with 11 bases between the two ends. In this sample, this clonotype turned up a few times. Time point described: newly diagnosed GD, antithyroid drugs for less than 3 months. The TCR library was made from RNA that had been extracted from PBMCs in TRIzol. Libraries of TCR beta came from iRepertoire HTBI primers plus Arm-PCR of CDR3 regions. TCRdb reprocessed the multiplex PCR reads via MiXCR and lists one record per CDR3 protein. The sample includes about 440,000 distinct CDR3 sequences, about 15% of them seen just once. This same sample was also part of a study on T cells in Graves' hyperthyroidism and ophthalmopathy.

This chain connects TRBV10-3 to TRBJ1-1, with D hard to call. The TCR comes from a woman in her twenties or thirties with Graves disease. This specimen was peripheral blood mononuclear cells (PBMCs), taken at new diagnosis, from a patient treated with antithyroid drugs. The CDR3 nucleotides read TGTGCCATCAGCGCGCGGTTGGACACTGAAGCTTTCTTT. This gives the protein CAISARLDTEAFF.